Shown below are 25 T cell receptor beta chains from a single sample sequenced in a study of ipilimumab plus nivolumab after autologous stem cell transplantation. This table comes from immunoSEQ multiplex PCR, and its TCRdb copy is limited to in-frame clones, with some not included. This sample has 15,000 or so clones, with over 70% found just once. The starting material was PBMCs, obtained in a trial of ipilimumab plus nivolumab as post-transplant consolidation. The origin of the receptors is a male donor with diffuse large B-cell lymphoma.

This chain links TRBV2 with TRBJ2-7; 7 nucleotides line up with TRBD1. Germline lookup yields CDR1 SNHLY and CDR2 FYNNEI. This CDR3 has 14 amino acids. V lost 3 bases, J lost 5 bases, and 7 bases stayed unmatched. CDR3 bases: TGTGCCAGCAGTGATTTAGGGGACAGAAACGAGCAGTACTTC. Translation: CASSDLGDRNEQYF.

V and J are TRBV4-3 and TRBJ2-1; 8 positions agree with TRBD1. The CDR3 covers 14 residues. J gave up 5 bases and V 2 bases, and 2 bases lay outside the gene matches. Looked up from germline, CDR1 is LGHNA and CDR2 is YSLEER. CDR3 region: CASSQQTGDNEQFF. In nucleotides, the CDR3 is TGCGCCAGCAGCCAACAGACAGGGGACAATGAGCAGTTCTTC.

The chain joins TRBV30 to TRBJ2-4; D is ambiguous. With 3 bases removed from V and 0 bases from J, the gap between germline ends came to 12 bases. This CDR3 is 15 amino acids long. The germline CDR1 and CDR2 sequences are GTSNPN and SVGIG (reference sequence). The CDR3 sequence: CAWSTGSLAKNIQYF. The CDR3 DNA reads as TGTGCCTGGAGCACTGGATCGCTAGCCAAAAACATTCAGTACTTC.

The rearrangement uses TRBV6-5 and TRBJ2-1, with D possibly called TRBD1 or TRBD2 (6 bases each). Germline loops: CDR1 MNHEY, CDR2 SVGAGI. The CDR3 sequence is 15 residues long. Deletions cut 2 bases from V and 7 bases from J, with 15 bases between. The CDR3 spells CASSYDRGPLNEQFF. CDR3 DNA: TGTGCCAGCAGTTACGATCGGGGGCCACTTAATGAGCAGTTCTTC.

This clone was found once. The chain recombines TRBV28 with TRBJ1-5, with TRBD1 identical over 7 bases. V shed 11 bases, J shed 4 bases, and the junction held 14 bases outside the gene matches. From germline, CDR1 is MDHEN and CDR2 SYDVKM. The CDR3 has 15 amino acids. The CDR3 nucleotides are TGTGCCGGGTCTACGACAGGGATTGAAAATCAGCCCCAGCATTTT. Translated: CAGSTTGIENQPQHF.

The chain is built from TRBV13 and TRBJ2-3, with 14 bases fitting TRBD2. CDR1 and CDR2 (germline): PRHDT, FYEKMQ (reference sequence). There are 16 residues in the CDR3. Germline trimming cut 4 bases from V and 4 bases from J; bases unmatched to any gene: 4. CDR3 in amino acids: CASSWGTSGGADTQYF. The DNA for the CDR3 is TGTGCCAGCAGCTGGGGGACTAGCGGGGGTGCAGATACGCAGTATTTT.

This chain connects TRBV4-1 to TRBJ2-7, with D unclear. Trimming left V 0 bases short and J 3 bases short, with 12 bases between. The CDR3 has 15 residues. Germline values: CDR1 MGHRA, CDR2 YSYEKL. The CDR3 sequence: CASSQDIQDNYEQYF. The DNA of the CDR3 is TGCGCCAGCAGCCAAGATATCCAGGATAACTACGAGCAGTACTTC.

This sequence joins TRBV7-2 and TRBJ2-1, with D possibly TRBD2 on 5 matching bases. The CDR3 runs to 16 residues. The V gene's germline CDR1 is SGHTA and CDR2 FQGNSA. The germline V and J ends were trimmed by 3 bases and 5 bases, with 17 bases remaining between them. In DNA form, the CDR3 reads TGTGCCAGCAGCTTTAGCTCGGGGTCCAACAACAATGAGCAGTTCTTC. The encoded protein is CASSFSSGSNNNEQFF.

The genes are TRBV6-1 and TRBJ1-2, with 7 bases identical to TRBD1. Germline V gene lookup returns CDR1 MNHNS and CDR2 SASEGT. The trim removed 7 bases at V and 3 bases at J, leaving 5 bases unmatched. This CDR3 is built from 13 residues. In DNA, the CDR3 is TGTGCCAGCAAGACAGGGATGGACTATGGCTACACCTTC. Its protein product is CASKTGMDYGYTF.

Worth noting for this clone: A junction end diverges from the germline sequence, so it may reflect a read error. CDR3 in amino acids: CASRYSNEESLHF. The CDR3 DNA follows: TGTGCCAGCAGATACTCGAACGAAGAATCCCTCCACTTT. This sequence joins TRBV6-5 and TRBJ1-6; D call uncertain. In germline, CDR1 is MNHEY, CDR2 SVGAGI. This CDR3 contains 13 residues.

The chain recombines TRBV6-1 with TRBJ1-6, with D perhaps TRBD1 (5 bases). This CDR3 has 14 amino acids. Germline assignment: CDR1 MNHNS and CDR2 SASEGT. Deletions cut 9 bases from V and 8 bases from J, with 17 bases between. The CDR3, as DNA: TGTGCCAGTCGGACTCTAGGGGATTATTCACCCCTCCACTTT. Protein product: CASRTLGDYSPLHF.

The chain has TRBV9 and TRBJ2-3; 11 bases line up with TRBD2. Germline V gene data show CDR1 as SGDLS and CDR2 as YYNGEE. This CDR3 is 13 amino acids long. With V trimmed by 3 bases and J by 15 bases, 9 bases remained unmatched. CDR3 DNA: TGTGCCAGCAGCGCAGACACTAGCGGGGGAATATATTTT. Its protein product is CASSADTSGGIYF.

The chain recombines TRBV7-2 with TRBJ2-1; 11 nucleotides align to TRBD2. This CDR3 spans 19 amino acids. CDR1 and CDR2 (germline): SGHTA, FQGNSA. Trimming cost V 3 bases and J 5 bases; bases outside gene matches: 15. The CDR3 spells CASSFASSLASGGNNEQFF. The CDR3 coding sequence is TGTGCCAGCAGCTTTGCCTCTTCCCTAGCTAGCGGGGGGAACAATGAGCAGTTCTTC.

CDR3 residues: CASSPQGSSYNEQFF. In nucleotides, the CDR3 is TGTGCCAGCAGCCCACAGGGCAGCTCCTACAATGAGCAGTTCTTC. The chain is built from TRBV6-5 and TRBJ2-1; weak D call: TRBD1 (6 bases). Germline CDR1 MNHEY, CDR2 SVGAGI. The CDR3 is made up of 15 amino acids. Trimming removed 6 bases at V and 0 bases at J, with 12 bases between.

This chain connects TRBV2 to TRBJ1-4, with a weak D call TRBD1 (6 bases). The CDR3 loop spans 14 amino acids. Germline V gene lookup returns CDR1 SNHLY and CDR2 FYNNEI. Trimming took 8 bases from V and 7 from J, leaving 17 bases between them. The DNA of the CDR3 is TGTGCCAGCGCAGATACAGGGCGGCGTGAAAAACTGTTTTTT. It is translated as CASADTGRREKLFF.

This CDR3 reads CASSLRLAGGDEQFF. The CDR3 DNA reads TGTGCCAGCAGTCTTCGACTAGCGGGGGGGGATGAGCAGTTCTTC. The chain carries TRBV28 and TRBJ2-1; 14 positions match TRBD2. Germline lookup yields CDR1 MDHEN and CDR2 SYDVKM. This CDR3 spans 15 amino acids. With V trimmed by 5 bases and J by 8 bases, 5 bases remained unmatched.

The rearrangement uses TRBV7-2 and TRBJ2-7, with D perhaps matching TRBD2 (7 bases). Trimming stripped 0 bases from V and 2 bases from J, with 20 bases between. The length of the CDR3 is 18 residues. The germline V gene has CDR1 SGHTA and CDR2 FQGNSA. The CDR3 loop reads CASSLATGGTGTTYEQYF. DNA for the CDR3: TGTGCCAGCAGCTTAGCGACGGGGGGTACCGGGACAACCTACGAGCAGTACTTC. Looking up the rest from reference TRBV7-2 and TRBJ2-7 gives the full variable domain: GAGVSQSPSNKVTEKGKDVELRCDPISGHTALYWYRQSLGQGLEFLIYFQGNSAPDKSGLPSDRFSAERTGGSVSTLTIQRTQQEDSAVYLCASSLATGGTGTTYEQYFGPGTRLTVT.

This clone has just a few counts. The CDR3 region is CASSESGGSHNEQFF. The CDR3 DNA is TGTGCCAGCAGTGAGAGCGGGGGTTCCCACAATGAGCAGTTCTTC. The V call is TRBV2, the J call TRBJ2-1, with TRBD2 matching 8 bases. The CDR3 spans 15 residues. CDR1 is SNHLY and CDR2 is FYNNEI in the germline V gene. V trimming: 3 bases; J trimming: 5 bases; junction bases outside the gene matches: 6.

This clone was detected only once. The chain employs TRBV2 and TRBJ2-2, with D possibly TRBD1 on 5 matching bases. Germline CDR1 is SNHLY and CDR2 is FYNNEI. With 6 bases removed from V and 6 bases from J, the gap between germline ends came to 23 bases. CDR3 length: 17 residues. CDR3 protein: CASSKEVQGIVSGELFF. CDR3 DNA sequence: TGTGCCAGCAGCAAAGAGGTCCAGGGAATCGTGTCCGGGGAGCTGTTTTTT.

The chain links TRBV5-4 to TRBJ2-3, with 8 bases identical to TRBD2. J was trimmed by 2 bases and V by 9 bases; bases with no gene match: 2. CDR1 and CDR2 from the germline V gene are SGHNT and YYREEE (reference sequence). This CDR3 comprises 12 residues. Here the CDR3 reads CATGRVTDTQYF. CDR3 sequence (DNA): TGTGCCACCGGGAGGGTCACAGATACGCAGTATTTT.

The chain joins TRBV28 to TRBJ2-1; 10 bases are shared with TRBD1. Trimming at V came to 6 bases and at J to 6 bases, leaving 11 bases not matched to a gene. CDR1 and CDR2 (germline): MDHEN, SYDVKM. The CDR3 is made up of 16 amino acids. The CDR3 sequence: CASSLPGQGPRNEQFF. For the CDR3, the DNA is TGTGCCAGCAGCCTACCGGGACAGGGGCCTCGCAATGAGCAGTTCTTC.

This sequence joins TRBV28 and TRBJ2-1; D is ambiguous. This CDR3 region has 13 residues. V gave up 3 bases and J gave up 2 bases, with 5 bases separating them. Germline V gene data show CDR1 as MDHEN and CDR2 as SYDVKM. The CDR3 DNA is TGTGCCAGCAGTTTGGCCCCCTACAATGAGCAGTTCTTC. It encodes CASSLAPYNEQFF.

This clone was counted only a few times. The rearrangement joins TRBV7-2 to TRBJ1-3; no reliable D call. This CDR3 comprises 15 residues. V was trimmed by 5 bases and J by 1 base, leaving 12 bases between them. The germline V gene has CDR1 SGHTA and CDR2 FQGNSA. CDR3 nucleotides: TGTGCCAGCAGCCCAGCAGGCCTTTCTGGAAACACCATATATTTT. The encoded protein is CASSPAGLSGNTIYF.

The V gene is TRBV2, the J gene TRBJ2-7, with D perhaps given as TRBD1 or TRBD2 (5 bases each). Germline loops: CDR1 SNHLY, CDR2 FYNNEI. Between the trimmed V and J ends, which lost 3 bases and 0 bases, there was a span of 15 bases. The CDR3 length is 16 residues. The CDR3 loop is CASSDFTWDPSYEQYF. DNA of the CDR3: TGTGCCAGCAGTGATTTTACGTGGGACCCCTCCTACGAGCAGTACTTC.

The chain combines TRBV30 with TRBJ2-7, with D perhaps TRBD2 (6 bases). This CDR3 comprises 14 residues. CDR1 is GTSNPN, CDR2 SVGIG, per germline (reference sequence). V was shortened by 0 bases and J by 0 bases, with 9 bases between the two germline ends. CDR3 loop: CAWSVAGSSYEQYF. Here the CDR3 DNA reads TGTGCCTGGAGTGTGGCGGGGAGCTCCTACGAGCAGTACTTC.